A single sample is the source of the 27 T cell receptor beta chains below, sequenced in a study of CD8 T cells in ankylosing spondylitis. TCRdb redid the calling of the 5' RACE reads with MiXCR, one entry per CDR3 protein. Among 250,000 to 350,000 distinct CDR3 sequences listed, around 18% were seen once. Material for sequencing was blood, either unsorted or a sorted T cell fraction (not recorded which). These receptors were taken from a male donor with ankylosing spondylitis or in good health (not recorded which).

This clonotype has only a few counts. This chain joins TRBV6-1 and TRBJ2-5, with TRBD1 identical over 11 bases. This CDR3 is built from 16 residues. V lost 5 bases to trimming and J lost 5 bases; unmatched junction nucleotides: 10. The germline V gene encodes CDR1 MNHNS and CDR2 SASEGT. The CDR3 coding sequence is TGTGCCAGCAGTCCACATGGGACAGGGGGAGGCGAGACCCAGTACTTC. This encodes CASSPHGTGGGETQYF.

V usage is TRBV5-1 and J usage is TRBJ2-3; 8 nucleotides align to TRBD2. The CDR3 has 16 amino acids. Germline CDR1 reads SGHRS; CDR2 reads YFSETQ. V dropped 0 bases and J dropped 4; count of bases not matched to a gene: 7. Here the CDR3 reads CASSLVLGRASDTQYF. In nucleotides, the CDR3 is TGCGCCAGCAGCTTGGTCCTCGGGAGGGCCTCAGATACGCAGTATTTT. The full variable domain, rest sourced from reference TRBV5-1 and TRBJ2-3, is KAGVTQTPRYLIKTRGQQVTLSCSPISGHRSVSWYQQTPGQGLQFLFEYFSETQRNKGNFPGRFSGRQFSNSRSEMNVSTLELGDSALYLCASSLVLGRASDTQYFGPGTRLTVL.

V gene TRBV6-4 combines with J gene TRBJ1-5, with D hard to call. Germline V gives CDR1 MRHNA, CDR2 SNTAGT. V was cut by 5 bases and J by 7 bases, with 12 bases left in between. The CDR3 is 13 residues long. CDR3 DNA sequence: TGTGCCAGCAGTCCCTTGGAAGGCCAGCCCCAGCATTTT. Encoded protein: CASSPLEGQPQHF.

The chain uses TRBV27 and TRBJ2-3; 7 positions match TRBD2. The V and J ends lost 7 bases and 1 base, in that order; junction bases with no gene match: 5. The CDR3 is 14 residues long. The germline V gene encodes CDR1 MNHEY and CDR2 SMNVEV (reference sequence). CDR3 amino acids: CASIRSGGTDTQYF. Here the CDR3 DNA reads TGTGCCAGCATCAGGAGCGGGGGCACAGATACGCAGTATTTT.

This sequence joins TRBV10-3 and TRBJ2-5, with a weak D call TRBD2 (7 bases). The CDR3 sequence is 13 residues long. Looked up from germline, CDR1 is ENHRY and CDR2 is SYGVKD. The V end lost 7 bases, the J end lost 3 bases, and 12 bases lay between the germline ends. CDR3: CAITGGAEETQYF. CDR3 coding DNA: TGTGCCATCACTGGGGGGGCTGAAGAGACCCAGTACTTC.

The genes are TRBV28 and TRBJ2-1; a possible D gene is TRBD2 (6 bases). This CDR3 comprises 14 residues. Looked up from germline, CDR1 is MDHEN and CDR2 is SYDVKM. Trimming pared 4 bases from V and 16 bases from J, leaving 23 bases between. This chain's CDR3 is CASSSPALAGSFFF. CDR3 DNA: TGTGCCAGCAGTTCCCCTGCCCTCGCGGGATCTTTTTTCTTC.

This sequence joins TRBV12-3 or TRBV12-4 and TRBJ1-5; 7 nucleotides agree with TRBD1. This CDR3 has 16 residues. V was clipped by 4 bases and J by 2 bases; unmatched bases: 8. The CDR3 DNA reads TGTGCCAGCAGTTCCGAGCAGGGGGGGCGCAATCAGCCCCAGCATTTT. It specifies CASSSEQGGRNQPQHF.

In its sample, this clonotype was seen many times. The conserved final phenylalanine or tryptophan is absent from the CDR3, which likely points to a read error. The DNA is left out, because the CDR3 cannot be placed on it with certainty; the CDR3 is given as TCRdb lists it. The CDR3 loop is CASSYSIVRLLQN. V and J are TRBV6-8 and TRBJ2-1; the table's TRBD2 call for D was not verified on the DNA. The CDR3 is 13 residues long, counting both termini. Germline CDR1 and CDR2: MNHGY and SAAAGT.

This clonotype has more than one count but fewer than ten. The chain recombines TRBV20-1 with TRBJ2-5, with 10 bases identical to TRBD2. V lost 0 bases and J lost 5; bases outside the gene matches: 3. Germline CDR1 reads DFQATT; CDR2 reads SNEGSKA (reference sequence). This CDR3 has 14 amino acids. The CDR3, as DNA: TGCAGTGCTAGAGATGCTAGCGGGGGTGAGACCCAGTACTTC. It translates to CSARDASGGETQYF.

In nucleotides, the CDR3 is TGCGCCAGCAGCCCCCGGGGGCCGAGGTCTGAAGCTTTCTTT. Protein: CASSPRGPRSEAFF. The chain carries TRBV5-1 and TRBJ1-1; perhaps TRBD1 as D (6 bases). The CDR3 consists of 14 residues. Trimming stripped 4 bases from V and 6 bases from J, with 16 bases between. CDR1 is SGHRS and CDR2 is YFSETQ in the germline V gene.

CDR3 in DNA: TGTGCCAGCAGTGAATTCGGCAGGACGAACACTGAAGCTTTCTTT. Its protein is CASSEFGRTNTEAFF. The chain employs TRBV25-1 and TRBJ1-1; D remains ambiguous. Germline CDR1 reads MGHDK; CDR2 reads SYGVNS. Trimming removed 1 base at V and 1 base at J, with 10 bases between. This CDR3 has 15 amino acids.

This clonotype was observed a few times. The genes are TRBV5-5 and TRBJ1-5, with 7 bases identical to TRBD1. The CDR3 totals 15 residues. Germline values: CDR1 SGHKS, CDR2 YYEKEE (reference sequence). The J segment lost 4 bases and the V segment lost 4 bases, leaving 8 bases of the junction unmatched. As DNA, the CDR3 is TGTGCCAGCAGCCCCCGGGACAGCTTAAATCAGCCCCAGCATTTT. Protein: CASSPRDSLNQPQHF.

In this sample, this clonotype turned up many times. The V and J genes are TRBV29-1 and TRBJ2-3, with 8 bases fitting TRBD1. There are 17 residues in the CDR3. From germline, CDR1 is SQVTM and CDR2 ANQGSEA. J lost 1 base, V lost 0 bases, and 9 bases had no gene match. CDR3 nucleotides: TGCAGCGTTGAAGAGGTCAGGGGGCTGGAGGGCACAGATACGCAGTATTTT. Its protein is CSVEEVRGLEGTDTQYF.

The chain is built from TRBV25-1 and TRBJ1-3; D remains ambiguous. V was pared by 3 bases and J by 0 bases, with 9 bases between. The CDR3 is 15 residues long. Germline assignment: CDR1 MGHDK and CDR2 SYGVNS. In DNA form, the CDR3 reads TGTGCCAGCAGTGACGGGGTGAACTCTGGAAACACCATATATTTT. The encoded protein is CASSDGVNSGNTIYF.

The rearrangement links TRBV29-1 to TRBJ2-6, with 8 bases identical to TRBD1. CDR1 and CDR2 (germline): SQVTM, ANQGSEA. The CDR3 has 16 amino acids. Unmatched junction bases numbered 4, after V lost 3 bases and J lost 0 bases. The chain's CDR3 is CSVDSGGVSGANVLTF. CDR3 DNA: TGCAGCGTTGATTCAGGGGGCGTCTCTGGGGCCAACGTCCTGACTTTC.

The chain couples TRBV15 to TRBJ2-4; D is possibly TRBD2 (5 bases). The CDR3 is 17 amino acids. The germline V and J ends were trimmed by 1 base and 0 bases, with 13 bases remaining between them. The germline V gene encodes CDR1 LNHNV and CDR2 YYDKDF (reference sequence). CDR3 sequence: CATSRALFGLAKNIQYF. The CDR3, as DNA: TGTGCCACCAGCAGAGCCCTTTTCGGACTAGCCAAAAACATTCAGTACTTC.

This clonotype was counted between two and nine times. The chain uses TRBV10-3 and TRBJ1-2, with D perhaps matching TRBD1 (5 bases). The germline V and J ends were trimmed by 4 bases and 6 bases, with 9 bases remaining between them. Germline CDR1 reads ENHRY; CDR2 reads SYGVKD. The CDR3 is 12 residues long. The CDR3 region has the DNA TGTGCCATCAGTGGGGGGAGCGATGGCTACACCTTC. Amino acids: CAISGGSDGYTF.

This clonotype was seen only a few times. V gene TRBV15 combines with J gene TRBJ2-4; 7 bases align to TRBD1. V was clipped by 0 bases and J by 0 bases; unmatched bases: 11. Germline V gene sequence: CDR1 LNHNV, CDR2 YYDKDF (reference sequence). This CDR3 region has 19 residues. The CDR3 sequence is CATSRDRGQVNLAKNIQYF. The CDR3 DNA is TGTGCCACCAGCAGAGATCGCGGACAGGTGAACTTAGCCAAAAACATTCAGTACTTC.

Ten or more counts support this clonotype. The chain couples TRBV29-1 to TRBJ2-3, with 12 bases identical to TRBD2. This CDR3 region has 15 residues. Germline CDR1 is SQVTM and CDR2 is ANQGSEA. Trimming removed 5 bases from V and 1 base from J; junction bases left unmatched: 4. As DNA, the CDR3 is TGCAGCGTTCAGACTAGCGGGGGAGGCACAGATACGCAGTATTTT. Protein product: CSVQTSGGGTDTQYF.

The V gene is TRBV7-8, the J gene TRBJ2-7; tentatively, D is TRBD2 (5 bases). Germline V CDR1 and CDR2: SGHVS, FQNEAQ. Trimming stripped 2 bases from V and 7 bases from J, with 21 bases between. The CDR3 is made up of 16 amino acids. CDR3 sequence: CASSLSVGPKSGEQYV. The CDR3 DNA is TGTGCCAGCAGCTTATCAGTAGGGCCCAAATCGGGGGAGCAGTACGTC.

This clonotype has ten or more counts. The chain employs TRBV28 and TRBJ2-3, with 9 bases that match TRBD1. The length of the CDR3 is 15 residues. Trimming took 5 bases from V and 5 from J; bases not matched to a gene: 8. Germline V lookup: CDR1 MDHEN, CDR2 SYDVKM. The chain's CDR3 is CASSQRTGARDTQYF. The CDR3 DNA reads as TGTGCCAGCAGTCAAAGGACAGGGGCCAGAGATACGCAGTATTTT.

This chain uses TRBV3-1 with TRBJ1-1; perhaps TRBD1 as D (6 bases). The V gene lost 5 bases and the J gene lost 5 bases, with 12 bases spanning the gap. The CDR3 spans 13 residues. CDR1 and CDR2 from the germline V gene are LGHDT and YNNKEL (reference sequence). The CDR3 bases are TGTGCCAGCAGCGGAACAGGGAAGACTGAAGCTTTCTTT. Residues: CASSGTGKTEAFF.

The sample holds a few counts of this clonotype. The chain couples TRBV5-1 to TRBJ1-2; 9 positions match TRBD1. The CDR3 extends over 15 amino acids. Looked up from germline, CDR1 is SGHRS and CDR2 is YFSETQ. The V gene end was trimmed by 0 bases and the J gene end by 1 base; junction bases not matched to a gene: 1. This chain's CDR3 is CASSLDRGHNYGYTF. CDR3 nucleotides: TGCGCCAGCAGCTTGGACAGGGGGCATAACTATGGCTACACCTTC.

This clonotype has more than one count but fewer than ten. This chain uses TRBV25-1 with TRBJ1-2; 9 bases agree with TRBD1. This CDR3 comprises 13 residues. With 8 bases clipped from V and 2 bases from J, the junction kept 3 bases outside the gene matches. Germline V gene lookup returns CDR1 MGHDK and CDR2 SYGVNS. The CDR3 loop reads CASGTGLNYGYTF. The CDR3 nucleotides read TGTGCCAGCGGGACAGGGTTAAACTATGGCTACACCTTC.

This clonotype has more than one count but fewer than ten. CDR3 sequence: CASSPRNTDTQYF. CDR3 nucleotide sequence: TGTGCCAGCAGCCCACGAAACACAGATACGCAGTATTTT. V usage is TRBV11-2 and J usage is TRBJ2-3; D is ambiguous. The CDR3 extends over 13 amino acids. The V gene lost 5 bases and the J gene lost 2 bases, with 8 bases spanning the gap. In germline, CDR1 is SGHAT, CDR2 FQNNGV.

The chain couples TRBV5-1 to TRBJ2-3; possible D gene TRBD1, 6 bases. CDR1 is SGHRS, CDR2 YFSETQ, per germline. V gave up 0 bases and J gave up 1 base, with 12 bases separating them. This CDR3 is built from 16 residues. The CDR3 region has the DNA TGCGCCAGCAGCTTGGGGCTGGACAGTCGCACAGATACGCAGTATTTT. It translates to CASSLGLDSRTDTQYF.

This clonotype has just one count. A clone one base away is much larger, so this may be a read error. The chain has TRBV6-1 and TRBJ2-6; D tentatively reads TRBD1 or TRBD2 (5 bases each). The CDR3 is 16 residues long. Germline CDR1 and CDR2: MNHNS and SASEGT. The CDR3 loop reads CASSVFSRTGANVPTF. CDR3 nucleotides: TGTGCCAGCAGTGTCTTTTCCAGGACTGGGGCCAACGTCCCGACTTTC.